This T cell receptor beta chain came from a study of cytomegalovirus exposure and HLA in healthy donors. Study-level information: Assignment to the Caucasian-associated ancestry cluster applied to approximately 80% of the approximately 400 genotyped donors.

J gave up 2 bases and V 5 bases, and 7 bases lay outside the gene matches. CDR1 and CDR2 (germline): LNHDA, SQIVND (reference sequence). CDR3 length equals 15 residues. Primers: 60 Vbeta forward and 13 Jbeta reverse. Assay: immunoSEQ multiplex PCR; the TCRdb copy retains only in-frame clones and omits some. The sample comprises fewer than 150,000 clones, 60% to 80% of which are singletons, and 4.9% rests with the top ten. The chain carries TRBV19 and TRBJ2-5; TRBD1 matches 8 bases. The source of this sequence is a woman between 50 and 59 years old in good health and CMV-seronegative. The material sequenced was PBMCs. CDR3 sequence (DNA): TGTGCCAGTAGTCCCCTGACAGGGGAGCAAGAGACCCAGTACTTC. Encoded protein: CASSPLTGEQETQYF.